The 30 T cell receptor beta chains given below trace back to one sample, sequenced in a study of T cell responses to AZD1222 COVID-19 vaccine. Here immunoSEQ multiplex PCR was the method, and the copy in TCRdb shows in-frame clones only, minus some. The sample includes 70,000 to 95,000 clones, just over 85% of them seen just once. Sequencing was performed on peripheral blood, taken 28 days after the second AZD1222 dose. The origin of the receptors is an adult who received the AZD1222 COVID-19 vaccine.

This sequence joins TRBV6-6 and TRBJ2-5; 8 bases align to TRBD1. The CDR3 length is 15 residues. The trim removed 2 bases at V and 7 bases at J, leaving 9 bases unmatched. CDR1 is MNHNY, CDR2 SVGAGI, per germline (reference sequence). The CDR3 spells CASSYPGQGWGTQYF. The CDR3 nucleotides are TGTGCCAGCAGTTACCCCGGACAGGGATGGGGGACCCAGTACTTC.

This chain connects TRBV12-5 to TRBJ2-1; D remains ambiguous. Germline CDR1 LGHNT, CDR2 FRNRAP. V lost 2 bases to trimming and J lost 0 bases, with 17 bases between them. CDR3 length: 18 amino acids. CDR3 DNA sequence: TGTGCTAGTGGTTTGCCTAGGCAAAGGGAAAGCTCCTACAATGAGCAGTTCTTC. This translates into CASGLPRQRESSYNEQFF. Variable domain in full (rest from reference TRBV12-5 and TRBJ2-1): DARVTQTPRHKVTEMGQEVTMRCQPILGHNTVFWYRQTMMQGLELLAYFRNRAPLDDSGMPKDRFSAEMPDATLATLKIQPSEPRDSAVYFCASGLPRQRESSYNEQFFGPGTRLTVL.

The count of this clone is one. The chain recombines TRBV5-1 with TRBJ1-5, with 12 nucleotides matching TRBD1. Trimming cost V 2 bases and J 7 bases; bases outside gene matches: 1. CDR3 length: 14 amino acids. Germline CDR1 reads SGHRS; CDR2 reads YFSETQ. The CDR3 region has the DNA TGCGCCAGCAGCTTCGGGACAGGGGGCCAGCCCCAGCATTTT. Its translation is CASSFGTGGQPQHF. The full variable domain, in which reference TRBV5-1 and TRBJ1-5 provide the parts outside the CDR3, is KAGVTQTPRYLIKTRGQQVTLSCSPISGHRSVSWYQQTPGQGLQFLFEYFSETQRNKGNFPGRFSGRQFSNSRSEMNVSTLELGDSALYLCASSFGTGGQPQHFGDGTRLSIL.

This clone occurred once. The chain carries TRBV5-1 and TRBJ1-1; possible D gene TRBD1, 5 bases. Trimming removed 1 base from V and 2 bases from J, with 6 bases in between. The CDR3 is 13 amino acids. In germline, CDR1 is SGHRS, CDR2 YFSETQ. This CDR3 is CASSLQGNTEAFF. The CDR3, as DNA: TGCGCCAGCAGCTTGCAGGGTAACACTGAAGCTTTCTTT.

Note on this clone: An end of the junction differs from the germline gene, which may be a read error. This chain links TRBV2 with TRBJ1-2; D possibly corresponds to TRBD1 (5 bases). From germline, CDR1 is SNHLY and CDR2 FYNNEI. The CDR3 consists of 13 residues. CDR3 region: CASREDRPYGYTF. As DNA, the CDR3 is TGTGCCAGCAGGGAAGACAGACCCTATGGCTACACCTTC.

The chain employs TRBV18 and TRBJ2-7; D gene ambiguous. CDR1 is KGHSH and CDR2 is LQKENI in the germline V gene. The V end was cut by 4 bases, the J end by 3 bases, with 13 bases between. The CDR3 consists of 14 residues. The CDR3 sequence: CASSLPGRSYEQYF. The CDR3 region has the DNA TGTGCCAGCTCACTCCCCGGACGAAGCTACGAGCAGTACTTC.

The chain couples TRBV6-2 or TRBV6-3 to TRBJ1-3; 8 bases are a match to TRBD1. The CDR3 consists of 16 residues. Trimming removed 6 bases from V and 0 bases from J; junction bases left unmatched: 7. Germline values: CDR1 MNHEY, CDR2 SVGEGT. The CDR3 sequence: CASSRTGTSSGNTIYF. CDR3 DNA sequence: TGTGCCAGCAGCCGGACAGGGACCAGCTCTGGAAACACCATATATTTT.

The V and J genes are TRBV5-6 and TRBJ2-2, with D hard to call. Germline V CDR1 and CDR2: SGHDT, YYEEEE. The CDR3 length is 15 residues. The V and J ends lost 3 bases and 4 bases respectively, with 13 bases between them. The CDR3 nucleotides read TGTGCCAGCAGCTCCCTAGGCCTTCGCACCGGGGAGCTGTTTTTT. As protein: CASSSLGLRTGELFF.

This clone showed up just once. The chain recombines TRBV29-1 with TRBJ2-5; TRBD2 matches 12 bases. Germline V gene lookup returns CDR1 SQVTM and CDR2 ANQGSEA. V shed 3 bases and J 2 bases; nucleotides not matched to a gene: 4. CDR3 length: 15 residues. CDR3 amino acids: CSVEFGLAGQETQYF. Here the CDR3 DNA reads TGCAGCGTTGAGTTCGGACTAGCGGGACAAGAGACCCAGTACTTC.

This sequence joins TRBV12-3 or TRBV12-4 and TRBJ2-1; D is possibly TRBD1 (5 bases). The V end lost 6 bases, the J end lost 4 bases, and 10 bases lay between the germline ends. The CDR3 runs 13 residues. The CDR3 spells CASRPTAYNEQFF. The CDR3, as DNA: TGTGCCAGCAGGCCGACAGCGTACAATGAGCAGTTCTTC.

The V call is TRBV6-4, the J call TRBJ2-3; D is possibly TRBD2 (7 bases). Deletions cut 0 bases from V and 2 bases from J, with 9 bases between. The germline CDR1 and CDR2 sequences are MRHNA and SNTAGT. This CDR3 spans 15 amino acids. As DNA, the CDR3 is TGTGCCAGCAGTGACTCGGGGGGGGCCACAGATACGCAGTATTTT. It specifies CASSDSGGATDTQYF.

This clone was counted a few times. The chain couples TRBV5-1 to TRBJ2-1; 10 bases map to TRBD1. V lost 2 bases, J lost 8 bases, and 7 bases stayed unmatched. The CDR3 spans 15 residues. Germline V CDR1 and CDR2: SGHRS, YFSETQ. The CDR3 coding sequence is TGCGCCAGCAGCTTACCCGGACAGGGGGGGGATGAGCAGTTCTTC. Encoded protein: CASSLPGQGGDEQFF.

The sample holds one count of this clone. The chain combines TRBV6-5 with TRBJ2-3, with no clear D. The CDR3 consists of 13 residues. V was shortened by 2 bases and J by 2 bases, with 5 bases between the two germline ends. In germline, CDR1 is MNHEY, CDR2 SVGAGI. This CDR3 reads CASSYGDTDTQYF. CDR3 nucleotides: TGTGCCAGCAGTTACGGGGACACAGATACGCAGTATTTT.

The genes are TRBV24-1 and TRBJ1-2; no definite D call. Trimming stripped 6 bases from V and 8 bases from J, with 9 bases between. Looked up from germline, CDR1 is KGHDR and CDR2 is SFDVKD. The CDR3 runs 11 residues. This CDR3 is CATSFQGGYTF. DNA for the CDR3: TGTGCCACCAGTTTTCAAGGAGGCTACACCTTC.

The rearrangement uses TRBV3-1 (or the pseudogene TRBV3-2) and TRBJ2-3; the D gene is possibly TRBD2 (6 bases). The V gene lost 11 bases and the J gene lost 2 bases, with 14 bases spanning the gap. CDR3 length: 13 residues. Germline CDR1 and CDR2: LGHDT and YNNKEL (reference sequence). In DNA form, the CDR3 reads TGTGCCTCGGGAGCCTTCGACACAGATACGCAGTATTTT. As protein: CASGAFDTDTQYF.

The chain couples TRBV6-2 or TRBV6-3 to TRBJ1-4; D remains ambiguous. V was pared by 6 bases and J by 2 bases, with 4 bases between. This CDR3 spans 12 amino acids. CDR1 is MNHEY, CDR2 SVGEGT, per germline. DNA for the CDR3: TGTGCCAGCAGCCAGACTAATGAAAAACTGTTTTTT. It translates to CASSQTNEKLFF.

CDR3 sequence (DNA): TGTGCCAGCAGTTCACCCGGGACTGGGGACACTGAAGCTTTCTTT. Protein: CASSSPGTGDTEAFF. V is TRBV6-2 or TRBV6-3 and J is TRBJ1-1, with TRBD1 as a possible D gene (5 bases). CDR1 is MNHEY and CDR2 is SVGEGT in the germline V gene. Trimming left V 4 bases short and J 3 bases short, with 15 bases between. The CDR3 contains 15 residues.

The gene calls are TRBV4-1 and TRBJ1-5; no clear D. Trimming took 4 bases from V and 1 from J, leaving 17 bases between them. Germline V gene data show CDR1 as MGHRA and CDR2 as YSYEKL. The CDR3 spans 17 residues. CDR3 region: CASSPFSAAGSNQPQHF. CDR3 nucleotides: TGCGCCAGCAGCCCCTTTTCGGCCGCGGGGAGCAATCAGCCCCAGCATTTT.

CDR3 sequence reads: CASSIVRTSGVNNEQFF. CDR3 DNA sequence: TGTGCCAGTAGTATAGTCAGGACTAGCGGGGTGAACAATGAGCAGTTCTTC. The chain combines TRBV19 with TRBJ2-1; 12 nucleotides match TRBD2. Germline CDR1 and CDR2: LNHDA and SQIVND (reference sequence). Trimming removed 1 base from V and 5 bases from J; junction bases left unmatched: 6. The CDR3 is 17 residues long.

The chain combines TRBV19 with TRBJ1-4, with D unresolved. CDR3 length: 17 amino acids. Germline values: CDR1 LNHDA, CDR2 SQIVND (reference sequence). The ends were cut back, 5 bases at V and 5 bases at J, with 21 bases in the middle. CDR3 loop: CASSPRVSRGLNEKLFF. CDR3 nucleotide sequence: TGTGCCAGTAGTCCAAGGGTCTCCCGGGGATTAAATGAAAAACTGTTTTTT.

The CDR3 loop is CASSQDPPGLAMSFEQYF. Here the CDR3 DNA reads TGTGCCAGCAGCCAAGATCCCCCGGGACTAGCGATGTCATTCGAGCAGTACTTC. J is TRBJ2-7 and V is TRBV3-1 (or the pseudogene TRBV3-2), with 10 bases matching TRBD2. This CDR3 is built from 18 residues. Trimming removed 0 bases from V and 6 bases from J; junction bases left unmatched: 14. Per the germline V gene, CDR1 is LGHDT and CDR2 is YNNKEL (reference sequence).

V usage is TRBV10-3 and J usage is TRBJ2-1, with TRBD2 identical over 8 bases. CDR3 size: 13 residues. Germline V gene lookup returns CDR1 ENHRY and CDR2 SYGVKD. The V and J ends lost 4 bases and 6 bases, in that order; junction bases with no gene match: 2. In nucleotides, the CDR3 is TGTGCCATCAGTGTAGCGGGGCTCAATGAGCAGTTCTTC. This sequence encodes CAISVAGLNEQFF.

The rearrangement links TRBV6-2 or TRBV6-3 to TRBJ1-2; a weak D match, TRBD1 (5 bases). With 0 bases removed from V and 6 bases from J, the gap between germline ends came to 20 bases. CDR1 MNHEY and CDR2 SVGEGT come from the germline V gene. The CDR3 sequence is 17 residues long. The DNA of the CDR3 is TGTGCCAGCAGTTACTCGACCCTAAAAGGGGTTTTAGATGGCTACACCTTC. This translates into CASSYSTLKGVLDGYTF.

The chain employs TRBV7-2 and TRBJ2-7; D unresolved. CDR3 length equals 12 residues. Germline CDR1 SGHTA, CDR2 FQGNSA. Trimming took off 3 bases at V and 3 bases at J, with 6 bases between the two ends. The CDR3 is CASSFPFYEQYF. The CDR3 coding sequence is TGTGCCAGCAGCTTTCCTTTCTACGAGCAGTACTTC.

The chain employs TRBV6-4 and TRBJ1-1; 9 nucleotides match TRBD1. The length of the CDR3 is 15 residues. CDR1 is MRHNA, CDR2 SNTAGT, per germline. With V trimmed by 0 bases and J by 1 base, 0 bases remained unmatched. CDR3: CASSDSTGGNTEAFF. CDR3 nucleotide sequence: TGTGCCAGCAGTGACTCGACAGGGGGGAACACTGAAGCTTTCTTT.

This chain joins TRBV30 and TRBJ1-3; 8 bases align to TRBD1. This CDR3 is built from 14 residues. Germline values: CDR1 GTSNPN, CDR2 SVGIG (reference sequence). J lost 0 bases, V lost 8 bases, and 6 bases had no gene match. The CDR3 nucleotides are TGTGCCCACGGACAGGGCCTCTCTGGAAACACCATATATTTT. This gives the protein CAHGQGLSGNTIYF.

This clone was seen a handful of times. This chain connects TRBV28 to TRBJ1-1, with unresolved D. This CDR3 contains 14 residues. Trimming removed 2 bases at V and 5 bases at J, with 12 bases between. CDR1 is MDHEN, CDR2 SYDVKM, per germline. CDR3 loop: CASSLSQRRTEAFF. The CDR3 region has the DNA TGTGCCAGCAGTTTAAGTCAAAGGCGGACTGAAGCTTTCTTT.

This chain uses TRBV12-3 or TRBV12-4 with TRBJ2-3; weak D call: TRBD2 (5 bases). Trimming removed 1 base at V and 6 bases at J, with 8 bases between. The CDR3 extends over 13 amino acids. The CDR3 sequence: CASSLGERDTQYF. CDR3 in DNA: TGTGCCAGCAGTTTAGGCGAGCGGGATACGCAGTATTTT.

This chain links TRBV5-1 with TRBJ1-1; D uncertain. CDR3 length: 15 residues. Trimming cost V 0 bases and J 4 bases, with 13 bases left between them. Looked up from germline, CDR1 is SGHRS and CDR2 is YFSETQ. Here the CDR3 reads CASSLGTGPITEAFF. CDR3 nucleotides: TGCGCCAGCAGCTTGGGCACCGGGCCAATCACTGAAGCTTTCTTT.

The chain links TRBV5-1 to TRBJ2-1; no definite D call. This CDR3 has 16 residues. V was clipped by 0 bases and J by 2 bases, with 12 bases between them. Per the germline V gene, CDR1 is SGHRS and CDR2 is YFSETQ. The CDR3 here is CASSLAAGSAYNEQFF. The CDR3 DNA is TGCGCCAGCAGCTTGGCCGCCGGCTCGGCCTACAATGAGCAGTTCTTC.